This T cell receptor beta chain was found in a study of T-cell memory formation after mild COVID-19. Each CDR3 protein is one row after TCRdb ran MiXCR on the 5' RACE reads. Altogether 250,000 to 350,000 distinct CDR3 sequences are present, 19% being singletons, with the ten largest covering roughly 21%. From germline, CDR1 is KGHDR and CDR2 SFDVKD. This CDR3 contains 15 residues. The germline V and J ends were trimmed by 1 base and 9 bases, with 12 bases remaining between them. Study-wide findings and caveats: CD4+ bias marked clones expanding day 15 to 37, unlike balanced contracting clones. Among CD4+ contracting clones, most were CM and EM, and CD8+ ones EMRA. The second-wave clones peaking on day 37 were not confirmed as SARS-CoV-2-specific.

As regards this clonotype: What it binds is unknown.

The genes are TRBV24-1 and TRBJ1-6; possibly TRBD1 for D (5 bases). Source material: PBMCs or a T cell subset sorted from them (not recorded which). The TCR comes from a man between 18 and 29 years old who had mild COVID-19 (a few samples of this study predate the infection). Cell type and time point are not known. As DNA, the CDR3 is TGTGCCACCAGTGATTTACCAGGGAGTGGTTCACCCCTCCACTTT. It translates to CATSDLPGSGSPLHF.